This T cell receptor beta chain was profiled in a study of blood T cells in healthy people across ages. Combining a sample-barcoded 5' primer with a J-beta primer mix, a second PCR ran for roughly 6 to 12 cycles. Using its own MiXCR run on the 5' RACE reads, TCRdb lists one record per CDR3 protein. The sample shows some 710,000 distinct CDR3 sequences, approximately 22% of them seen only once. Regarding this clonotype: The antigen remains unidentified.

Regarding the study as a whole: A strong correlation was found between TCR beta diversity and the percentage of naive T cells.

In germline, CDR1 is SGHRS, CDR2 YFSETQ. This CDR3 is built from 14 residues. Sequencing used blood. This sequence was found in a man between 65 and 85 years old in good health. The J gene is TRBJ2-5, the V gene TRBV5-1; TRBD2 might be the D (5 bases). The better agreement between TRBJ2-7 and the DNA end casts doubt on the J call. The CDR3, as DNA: TGCGCCAGCAGCTTGGACGGGGAACGGGGCGAGCAGTACGTC. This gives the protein CASSLDGERGEQYV.